Detailed here is one T cell receptor (beta chain). The antigen is not known. This sample stems from a study of shared clonotypes between healthy human individuals. About the research overall: CD4 naive cells filled three plates per donor, CD4 memory three, CD8 naive two and CD8 memory one.

The CDR3 covers 15 residues. Germline V gives CDR1 SGHRS, CDR2 YFSETQ. The repertoire was sequenced with immunoSEQ multiplex PCR; TCRdb's copy has only in-frame clones and lacks some. The table records some 200,000 clones, 80% to 95% of them present only once. Findings and caveats of the study: Sampling covered blood only; tissue repertoires likely differ.

The receptor's source is a woman in her twenties or thirties in good health. Source material: naive CD4+ T cells sorted from blood. Subset denoted: CD45RA+ positively selected. The rearrangement uses TRBV5-1 and TRBJ2-5, with D maybe TRBD2 (6 bases). The end of the DNA fits TRBJ2-7 better, so the J call may be wrong. The CDR3 spells CASSLASGSTYEQYF. The CDR3 DNA reads as TGCGCCAGCAGCTTGGCCTCCGGGAGCACCTACGAGCAGTACTTC.